This is a list of T cell receptor beta chains from one sample in a study of cytomegalovirus exposure and HLA in healthy donors. Clones were sequenced by immunoSEQ multiplex PCR, and TCRdb holds only the in-frame ones, with some missing. This table holds fewer than 300,000 clones, just over 85% found once. The sequencing input was PBMCs. The receptor set was obtained from a middle-aged man in good health and CMV-seropositive. Both conserved end residues are part of each CDR3. A D gene is named only where the DNA matches it firmly. The listing skips clone size in some rows; elsewhere it reads once, few, many or a size class.

d_gene | abundance | j_gene | len | v_gene | CDR3aa | CDR3nt
TRBD2 | NA | TRBJ2-1 | 14 | TRBV29-1 | CSVGRGGVYNEQFF | TGCAGCGTGGGGCGGGGGGGGGTTTACAATGAGCAGTTCTTC
NA | few | TRBJ1-1 | 12 | TRBV27 | CATQNRNTEAFF | TGTGCCACCCAAAATAGGAACACTGAAGCTTTCTTT
NA | NA | TRBJ2-5 | 14 | TRBV5-1 | CASSLAPGQETQYF | TGCGCCAGCAGCTTGGCACCAGGGCAAGAGACCCAGTACTTC
TRBD2 | NA | TRBJ2-1 | 15 | TRBV27 | CASSSLAGGYNEQFF | TGTGCCAGCAGCTCACTAGCGGGAGGGTACAATGAGCAGTTCTTC
TRBD2 | NA | TRBJ2-1 | 12 | TRBV5-6 | CASSVREGEQFF | TGTGCCAGCAGCGTCCGGGAGGGCGAGCAGTTCTTC
NA | NA | TRBJ2-7 | 15 | TRBV28 | CASSSDSGTYYEQYF | TGTGCCAGCAGTTCCGATTCGGGGACTTACTACGAGCAGTACTTC
NA | NA | TRBJ2-7 | 12 | TRBV29-1 | CSARGNSYEQYF | TGCAGCGCGAGGGGGAATTCCTACGAGCAGTACTTC
TRBD2 | NA | TRBJ2-7 | 14 | TRBV11-2 | CASTGTSGSGEQYF | TGTGCCAGCACTGGGACTAGCGGGAGCGGCGAGCAGTACTTC
TRBD1 | NA | TRBJ1-5 | 13 | TRBV7-9 | CASSQTGNQPQHF | TGTGCCAGCAGCCAGACAGGGAATCAGCCCCAGCATTTT
NA | NA | TRBJ1-5 | 16 | TRBV28 | CASSLESRGSDQPQHF | TGTGCCAGCAGTTTAGAAAGTAGGGGTTCAGATCAGCCCCAGCATTTT
NA | NA | TRBJ1-3 | 16 | TRBV7-8 | CASSLGLVNSGNTIYF | TGTGCCAGCAGCTTAGGCCTAGTTAACTCTGGAAACACCATATATTTT
TRBD1 | NA | TRBJ1-3 | 15 | TRBV10-3 | CAISGTGSSGNTIYF | TGTGCCATCAGTGGGACAGGGAGCTCTGGAAACACCATATATTTT
TRBD1 | NA | TRBJ2-7 | 16 | TRBV5-1 | CASSALPIIDRDEQYF | TGCGCCAGCAGCGCGCTACCAATCATCGACAGGGACGAGCAGTACTTC
NA | once | TRBJ2-7 | 13 | TRBV27 | CASSLTGTYEQYF | TGTGCCAGCAGTTTAACAGGGACCTACGAGCAGTACTTC
TRBD1 | NA | TRBJ1-1 | 15 | TRBV19 | CASSRPGQGSIEAFF | TGTGCCAGTAGTAGGCCCGGACAGGGGTCGATTGAAGCTTTCTTT
TRBD1 | NA | TRBJ2-4 | 13 | TRBV11-2 | CASSLQGQDIQYF | TGTGCCAGCAGCTTACAGGGACAGGACATTCAGTACTTC
NA | NA | TRBJ2-2 | 15 | TRBV19 | CASREGMLNTGELFF | TGTGCCAGTAGGGAGGGGATGTTGAACACCGGGGAGCTGTTTTTT
TRBD1 | NA | TRBJ2-5 | 10 | TRBV5-1 | CASTGGLQYF | TGCGCCTCTACAGGGGGGCTCCAGTACTTC
NA | once | TRBJ1-4 | 15 | TRBV14 | CASSQVAGPGGKLFF | TGTGCCAGCAGCCAAGTCGCCGGACCCGGGGGAAAACTGTTTTTT
TRBD2 | NA | TRBJ2-1 | 17 | TRBV10-3 | CAISLGLAGGPYNEQFF | TGTGCCATCAGCCTGGGACTAGCGGGAGGGCCCTACAATGAGCAGTTCTTC
TRBD1 | NA | TRBJ2-5 | 15 | TRBV5-1 | CASSLGQGLGETQYF | TGCGCCAGCAGCTTGGGACAGGGGTTGGGAGAGACCCAGTACTTC
TRBD2 | NA | TRBJ2-3 | 15 | TRBV9 | CASSSFGRASDTQYF | TGTGCCAGCAGCTCTTTCGGGAGGGCTTCAGATACGCAGTATTTT
TRBD2 | NA | TRBJ2-7 | 16 | TRBV14 | CASSKRRPSGTYEQYF | TGTGCCAGCAGTAAAAGAAGGCCTAGCGGTACCTACGAGCAGTACTTC
NA | once | TRBJ2-7 | 14 | TRBV5-1 | CASSGGQFSYEQYF | TGCGCCAGCAGCGGTGGACAGTTCTCCTACGAGCAGTACTTC
NA | NA | TRBJ2-4 | 14 | TRBV29-1 | CSGRDTGAKNIQYF | TGCAGCGGCAGGGACACGGGAGCCAAAAACATTCAGTACTTC
NA | NA | TRBJ1-4 | 16 | TRBV9 | CASSVDQGREDEKLFF | TGTGCCAGCAGCGTAGATCAGGGGCGCGAGGATGAAAAACTGTTTTTT
NA | NA | TRBJ1-2 | 15 | TRBV6-1 | CASSEGTAVNYGYTF | TGTGCCAGCAGTGAAGGGACAGCCGTTAACTATGGCTACACCTTC
TRBD1 | NA | TRBJ1-5 | 18 | TRBV11-2 | CASSVRDSYVGSNQPQHF | TGTGCCAGCAGCGTAAGGGACAGCTACGTGGGAAGCAATCAGCCCCAGCATTTT
TRBD1 | NA | TRBJ2-5 | 14 | TRBV10-3 | CAISDSDRDETQYF | TGTGCCATCAGTGATTCGGACAGGGACGAGACCCAGTACTTC
TRBD2 | once | TRBJ2-1 | 17 | TRBV14 | CASSPLGLAGGRNEQFF | TGTGCCAGCAGCCCACTGGGACTAGCGGGTGGGAGAAATGAGCAGTTCTTC
NA | once | TRBJ1-5 | 14 | TRBV7-8 | CASSLDSRRQPQHF | TGTGCCAGCAGCTTAGATTCGAGGAGGCAGCCCCAGCATTTT
NA | NA | TRBJ2-2 | 15 | TRBV30 | CAWSIAAAGPGELFF | TGTGCCTGGAGTATAGCGGCCGCGGGTCCCGGGGAGCTGTTTTTT
TRBD1 | NA | TRBJ2-7 | 15 | TRBV28 | CASRSDRESTYEQYF | TGTGCCAGCAGGTCAGACAGGGAATCCACCTACGAGCAGTACTTC
TRBD1 | NA | TRBJ1-2 | 14 | TRBV9 | CASSVVPTGDGYTF | TGTGCCAGCAGCGTAGTCCCGACAGGGGATGGCTACACCTTC
NA | once | TRBJ1-4 | 14 | TRBV27 | CASSLLQGNEKLFF | TGTGCCAGCAGTTTACTGCAGGGGAATGAAAAACTGTTTTTT
TRBD1 | NA | TRBJ2-3 | 18 | TRBV28 | CASSLRGQVESSTDTQYF | TGTGCCAGCAGTTTGAGGGGACAGGTGGAATCTAGCACAGATACGCAGTATTTT
NA | NA | TRBJ2-7 | 17 | TRBV4-1 | CASSQEESLDTSYEQYF | TGCGCCAGCAGCCAAGAAGAGTCCCTCGATACCTCCTACGAGCAGTACTTC
TRBD1 | NA | TRBJ1-5 | 15 | TRBV28 | CASSFSGGRHQPQHF | TGTGCCAGCAGTTTTTCAGGGGGTCGCCATCAGCCCCAGCATTTT
NA | NA | TRBJ1-2 | 13 | TRBV2 | CASRRTTGFGYTF | TGTGCCAGCAGAAGAACTACGGGGTTTGGCTACACCTTC
TRBD2 | NA | TRBJ2-2 | 17 | TRBV2 | CASGTSGRRSVTGELFF | TGTGCCAGCGGGACTAGCGGGAGAAGATCGGTTACCGGGGAGCTGTTTTTT
TRBD2 | NA | TRBJ2-1 | 15 | TRBV5-1 | CASSLLAGGPTEQFF | TGCGCCAGCAGCCTGCTAGCGGGAGGGCCCACGGAGCAGTTCTTC
TRBD1 | once | TRBJ2-1 | 14 | TRBV14 | CASSQVGQGSEQFF | TGTGCCAGCAGCCAAGTTGGACAGGGGAGTGAGCAGTTCTTC
NA | few | TRBJ2-7 | 12 | TRBV6-1 | CASRDSGREQYF | TGTGCCAGCAGGGACAGTGGGCGCGAGCAGTACTTC
TRBD2 | NA | TRBJ2-1 | 16 | TRBV28 | CASSSFGTSRYNEQFF | TGTGCCAGCAGTTCATTCGGGACTAGCAGATACAATGAGCAGTTCTTC
TRBD1 | once | TRBJ2-5 | 16 | TRBV5-1 | CASSLDRGSTGETQYF | TGCGCCAGCAGCTTAGACAGGGGGTCTACGGGAGAGACCCAGTACTTC
TRBD2 | NA | TRBJ2-5 | 15 | TRBV28 | CASSLAGPAQETQYF | TGTGCCAGCAGTCTAGCGGGCCCGGCTCAAGAGACCCAGTACTTC
TRBD1 | NA | TRBJ1-1 | 14 | TRBV5-4 | CASSWDRGKAEAFF | TGTGCCAGCAGTTGGGACAGGGGTAAAGCTGAAGCTTTCTTT
TRBD1 | NA | TRBJ2-5 | 15 | TRBV6-6 | CASRLPGTGGIGQYF | TGTGCCAGCAGGCTCCCCGGGACAGGGGGTATAGGCCAGTACTTC
TRBD2 | NA | TRBJ2-3 | 17 | TRBV13 | CASSKPPGLAEKDTQYF | TGTGCCAGCAGCAAGCCCCCGGGACTAGCCGAGAAGGACACGCAGTATTTT
TRBD1 | NA | TRBJ1-2 | 13 | TRBV5-1 | CASSEGASYGYTF | TGCGCCAGCAGCGAGGGGGCCTCCTATGGCTACACCTTC
NA | NA | TRBJ2-7 | 11 | TRBV30 | CAWSFNYEQYF | TGTGCCTGGAGTTTCAACTACGAGCAGTACTTC